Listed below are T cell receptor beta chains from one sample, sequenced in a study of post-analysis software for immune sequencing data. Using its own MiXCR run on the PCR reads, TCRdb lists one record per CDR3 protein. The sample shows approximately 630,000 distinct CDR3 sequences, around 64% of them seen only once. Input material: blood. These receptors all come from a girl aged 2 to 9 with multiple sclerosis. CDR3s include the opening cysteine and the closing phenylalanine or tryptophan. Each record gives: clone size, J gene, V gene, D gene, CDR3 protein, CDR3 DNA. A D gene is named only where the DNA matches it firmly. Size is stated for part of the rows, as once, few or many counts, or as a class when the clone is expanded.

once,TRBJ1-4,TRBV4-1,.,CASSQDFPTSGKLFF,TGCGCCAGCAGCCAAGATTTTCCGACCTCGGGAAAACTGTTTTTT
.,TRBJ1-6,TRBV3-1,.,CASSQDFTGASSYNSPLHF,TGTGCCAGCAGCCAAGATTTTACAGGCGCTAGCTCCTATAATTCACCCCTCCACTTT
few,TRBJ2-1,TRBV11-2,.,CASSVRQMGEQFF,TGTGCCAGCAGCGTCAGACAGATGGGTGAGCAGTTCTTC
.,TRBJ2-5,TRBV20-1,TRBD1,CSASAGGRGETQYF,TGCAGTGCTAGCGCAGGGGGCAGAGGGGAGACCCAGTACTTC
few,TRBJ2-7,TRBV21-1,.,CASLAGQYF,TGTGCCAGCCTAGCGGGGCAGTACTTC
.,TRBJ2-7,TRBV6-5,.,CASSKGLYEQYF,TGTGCCAGCTCGAAAGGGCTCTACGAGCAGTACTTC
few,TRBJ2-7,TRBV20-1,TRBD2,CSARSSGRASYEQYF,TGCAGTGCTAGGAGTAGCGGGAGGGCGTCCTACGAGCAGTACTTC
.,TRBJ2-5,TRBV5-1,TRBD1,CASSRGTGDLETQYF,TGCGCCAGCAGCCGCGGGACAGGGGACCTGGAGACCCAGTACTTC
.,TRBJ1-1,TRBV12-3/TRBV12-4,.,CASSPIGGGTEAFF,TGTGCCAGCAGTCCCATAGGAGGGGGAACTGAAGCTTTCTTT
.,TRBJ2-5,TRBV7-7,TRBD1,CASSLGRSGGQETQYF,TGTGCCAGCAGCCTAGGTCGGTCAGGGGGTCAAGAGACCCAGTACTTC
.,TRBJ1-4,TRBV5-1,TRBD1,CASSLELTGGRSEKLFF,TGCGCCAGCAGCTTGGAACTTACAGGGGGTCGAAGTGAAAAACTGTTTTTT
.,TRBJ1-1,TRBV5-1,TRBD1,CASSWGQGVDTEAFF,TGCGCCAGCAGTTGGGGACAGGGGGTCGACACTGAAGCTTTCTTT
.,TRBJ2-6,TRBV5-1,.,CASSLSGTLNGANVLTF,TGCGCCAGCAGCTTGTCCGGGACACTGAATGGGGCCAACGTCCTGACTTTC
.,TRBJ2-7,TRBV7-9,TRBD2,CASSLFLAVSYEQYF,TGTGCCAGCAGCTTATTCCTAGCGGTATCCTACGAGCAGTACTTC
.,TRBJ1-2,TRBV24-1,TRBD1,CATSDPDRGGYTF,TGTGCCACCAGTGACCCCGACAGGGGAGGCTACACCTTC
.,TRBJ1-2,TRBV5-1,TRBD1,CASSLTTGDSYGYTF,TGCGCCAGCAGCTTGACCACCGGGGACAGCTATGGCTACACCTTC
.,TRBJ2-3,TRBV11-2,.,CASSLDTRTDTQYF,TGTGCCAGCAGCTTAGACACTAGGACAGATACGCAGTATTTT
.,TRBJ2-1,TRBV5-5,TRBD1,CASRGTGIPYEQFF,TGTGCCAGCAGAGGGACAGGAATCCCCTATGAGCAGTTCTTC
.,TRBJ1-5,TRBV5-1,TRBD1,CASSSGTGVSNQPQHF,TGCGCCAGCAGCTCCGGGACAGGGGTTTCCAATCAGCCCCAGCATTTT
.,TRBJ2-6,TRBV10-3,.,CAISESAGSSGANVLTF,TGTGCCATCAGTGAGTCAGCAGGGAGCTCTGGGGCCAACGTCCTGACTTTC
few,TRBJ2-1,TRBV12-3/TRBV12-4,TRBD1,CASSLRTGGLYNEQFF,TGTGCCAGCAGTCTTCGGACAGGGGGACTTTACAATGAGCAGTTCTTC
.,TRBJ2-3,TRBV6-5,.,CASSYGDRGDTQYF,TGTGCCAGCAGTTACGGTGACCGAGGAGATACGCAGTATTTT
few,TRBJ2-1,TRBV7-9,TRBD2,CASTKTSAGNEQFF,TGTGCCAGCACCAAAACTAGCGCTGGCAATGAGCAGTTCTTC
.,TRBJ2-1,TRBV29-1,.,CSVQGRGFYDEQFF,TGCAGCGTACAGGGAAGGGGGTTCTATGATGAGCAGTTCTTC
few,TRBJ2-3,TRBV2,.,CASSQESTDTQYF,TGTGCCAGCTCTCAGGAATCCACAGATACGCAGTATTTT
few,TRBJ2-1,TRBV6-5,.,CASGGTSYNEQFF,TGTGCCAGCGGGGGGACCTCCTACAATGAGCAGTTCTTC
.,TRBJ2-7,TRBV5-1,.,CAGSLAPISSKEAYEQYF,TGCGCCGGCAGCTTGGCCCCAATAAGCAGTAAGGAGGCCTACGAGCAGTACTTC
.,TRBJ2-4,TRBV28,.,CASSFRRGQNIQYF,TGTGCCAGCAGTTTCCGTCGGGGGCAAAACATTCAGTACTTC
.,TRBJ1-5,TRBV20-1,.,CSASYPGKPQHF,TGTAGTGCTAGTTACCCAGGGAAACCCCAGCATTTT
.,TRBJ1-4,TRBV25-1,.,CASSEGRGSYEKLFF,TGTGCCAGCAGTGAAGGGAGGGGTTCGTATGAAAAACTGTTTTTT
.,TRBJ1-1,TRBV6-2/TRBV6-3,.,CASSANRNTEAFF,TGTGCCAGCAGCGCAAATAGAAACACTGAAGCTTTCTTT
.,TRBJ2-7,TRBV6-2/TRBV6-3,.,CASSSPRQTINYEQYF,TGTGCCAGCAGCTCTCCCCGCCAGACAATAAATTACGAGCAGTACTTC
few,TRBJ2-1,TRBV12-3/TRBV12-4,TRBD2,CASSLFSGGHNEQFF,TGTGCCAGCAGTTTATTTAGCGGGGGTCACAATGAGCAGTTCTTC
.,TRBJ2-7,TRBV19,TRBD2,CASSLPGLCYEQYF,TGTGCCAGTAGTCTTCCGGGACTATGCTACGAGCAGTACTTC
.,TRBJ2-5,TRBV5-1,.,CASSKEETQYF,TGTGCCAGCAGCAAAGAAGAGACCCAGTACTTC
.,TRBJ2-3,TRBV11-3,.,CASSLYRRSRALDTQYF,TGTGCCAGCAGCTTATACCGGCGGTCCAGGGCATTAGATACGCAGTATTTT
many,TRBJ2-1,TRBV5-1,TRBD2,CASSLGLAGVNEQFF,TGTGCCAGCAGCCTAGGACTAGCGGGAGTGAATGAGCAGTTCTTC
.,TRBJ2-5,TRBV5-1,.,CASSLQGPTGETQYF,TGCGCCAGCAGCTTACAGGGCCCTACGGGAGAGACCCAGTACTTC
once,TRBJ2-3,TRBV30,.,CAWTLKSADTQYF,TGTGCCTGGACACTCAAAAGCGCAGATACGCAGTATTTT
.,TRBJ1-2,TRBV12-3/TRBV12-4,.,CAIQMGVGYTF,TGTGCCATCCAAATGGGGGTGGGCTACACCTTC
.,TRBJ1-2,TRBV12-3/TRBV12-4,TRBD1,CASRNDRDDGYTF,TGTGCCAGCAGAAACGACAGGGATGATGGCTACACCTTC
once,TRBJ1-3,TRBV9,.,CASSVDHSGNTIYF,TGTGCCAGCAGCGTAGACCACTCTGGAAACACCATATATTTT
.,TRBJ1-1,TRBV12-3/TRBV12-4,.,CASSLPPPEAFF,TGTGCCAGCAGCCTCCCTCCCCCTGAAGCTTTCTTT
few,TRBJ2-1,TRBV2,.,CASSEALVNEQFF,TGTGCCAGCAGTGAAGCGCTAGTAAATGAGCAGTTCTTC
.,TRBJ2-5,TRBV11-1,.,CASSAPGRKETQYF,TGTGCCAGCAGCGCGCCGGGACGCAAAGAGACCCAGTACTTC
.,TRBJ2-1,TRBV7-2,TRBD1,CASSMLQGDNEQFF,TGTGCCAGCTCTATGTTGCAGGGGGACAATGAGCAGTTCTTC
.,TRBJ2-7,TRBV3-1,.,CASSPLASLSYEQYF,TGTGCCAGCAGCCCGCTAGCGTCTCTCTCCTACGAGCAGTACTTC
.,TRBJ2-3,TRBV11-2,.,CASSLDRVKTDTQYF,TGTGCCAGCAGCTTAGACCGGGTGAAGACAGATACGCAGTATTTT
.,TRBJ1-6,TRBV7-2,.,CASSLIGDNSPPHF,TGTGCCAGCAGCTTAATCGGCGATAATTCACCCCCCCACTTT
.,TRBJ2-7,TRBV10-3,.,CAISPGARWHEQYF,TGTGCCATCAGCCCAGGGGCGAGGTGGCACGAGCAGTACTTC
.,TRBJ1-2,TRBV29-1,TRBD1,CSVQTGGSRGYTF,TGCAGCGTTCAGACAGGGGGATCGCGAGGCTACACCTTC
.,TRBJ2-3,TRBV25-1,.,CASSVIATDTQYF,TGTGCCAGCAGTGTAATAGCAACAGATACGCAGTATTTT
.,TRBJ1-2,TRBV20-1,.,CSAPPRDGNGYTF,TGCAGTGCCCCCCCCCGGGATGGGAATGGCTACACCTTC
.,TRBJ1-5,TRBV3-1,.,CASGDRLGNQPQHF,TGTGCCAGCGGGGACCGGTTGGGGAATCAGCCCCAGCATTTT
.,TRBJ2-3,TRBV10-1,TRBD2,CASSELPSGGAEDTQYF,TGCGCCAGCAGTGAGTTACCGAGCGGGGGGGCCGAAGATACGCAGTATTTT
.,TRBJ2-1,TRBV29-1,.,CSVERQIGPGTYNEQFF,TGCAGCGTTGAGAGGCAGATCGGGCCCGGTACCTACAATGAGCAGTTCTTC
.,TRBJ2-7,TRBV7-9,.,CASSGTEPREQYF,TGTGCCAGCAGCGGCACTGAGCCCCGCGAGCAGTACTTC
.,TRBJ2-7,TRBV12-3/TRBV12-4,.,CASSLGRAVSYEQYF,TGTGCCAGCAGTTTGGGTCGGGCAGTTTCCTACGAGCAGTACTTC
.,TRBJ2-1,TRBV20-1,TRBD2,CSAPPSLTSGSFWDEQFF,TGCAGTGCTCCCCCCAGCCTGACTAGCGGGAGTTTTTGGGATGAGCAGTTCTTC